The 21 T cell receptor beta chains listed next were all sequenced from one sample in a study of neurological immune-mediated disorders (dated by TCRdb to the late 2010s). Receptor libraries were prepared by 5' RACE. Sequencing used an Illumina HiSeq 2500. TCRdb applied fastp at Q25 and MiXCR to the public reads, then kept only in-frame beta chains. Each record represents a unique CDR3 protein, reported with the most common genes and DNA among its rows. A total of about 95,000 distinct CDR3 sequences appear in this sample, around 3.3% of them only once. Roughly 6.4% of the sample goes to the ten largest clones. Sample: PBMCs. The receptors derive from a woman between 18 and 30 years old with multiple sclerosis.

This clonotype showed up many times. The rearrangement joins TRBV18 to TRBJ1-2, with a possible D match to TRBD1 (5 bases). This CDR3 is 15 amino acids long. Trimming stripped 3 bases from V and 4 bases from J, with 15 bases between. Germline V gene sequence: CDR1 KGHSH, CDR2 LQKENI. The DNA of the CDR3 is TGTGCCAGCTCACCGGCGGCGGGGGATGGCTATGGCTACACCTTC. Translation gives CASSPAAGDGYGYTF.

This clonotype was observed many times. This chain links TRBV29-1 with TRBJ1-1; 9 positions match TRBD1. CDR1 is SQVTM, CDR2 ANQGSEA, per germline. This CDR3 comprises 13 residues. V lost 6 bases, J lost 0 bases, and 2 bases stayed unmatched. For the CDR3, the DNA is TGCAGCGTACGGACAGGGGTGAACACTGAAGCTTTCTTT. Its translation is CSVRTGVNTEAFF.

This clonotype was counted at least ten times. V is TRBV5-1 and J is TRBJ1-1; D gene ambiguous. Trimming cost V 0 bases and J 0 bases, with 15 bases left between them. This CDR3 is built from 17 residues. CDR1 and CDR2 from the germline V gene are SGHRS and YFSETQ. As DNA, the CDR3 is TGCGCCAGCAGCTTGGCCGGGCAGGCTTTCATGAACACTGAAGCTTTCTTT. Its translation is CASSLAGQAFMNTEAFF.

There are many counts of this clonotype. V usage is TRBV7-3 and J usage is TRBJ2-3, with 7 nucleotides matching TRBD2. V gave up 0 bases and J gave up 8 bases; unmatched junction bases: 5. Per the germline V gene, CDR1 is SGHTA and CDR2 is FQGTGA. The CDR3 is made up of 14 amino acids. CDR3 sequence: CASSLTGGPGTQYF. The CDR3 nucleotides read TGTGCCAGCAGCTTAACGGGAGGGCCGGGTACGCAGTATTTT.

V is TRBV20-1 and J is TRBJ1-5; 7 positions match TRBD1. Germline V gene lookup returns CDR1 DFQATT and CDR2 SNEGSKA (reference sequence). Losses at the gene ends were 3 bases for V and 5 bases for J; bases not matched to a gene: 7. This CDR3 region has 14 residues. The CDR3 loop reads CSASVGQGDQPQHF. CDR3 in DNA: TGCAGTGCTAGCGTGGGGCAGGGGGATCAGCCCCAGCATTTT.

This clonotype was detected many times. This chain links TRBV20-1 with TRBJ2-1, with 8 positions matching TRBD2. Germline loops: CDR1 DFQATT, CDR2 SNEGSKA (reference sequence). The V gene end was trimmed by 7 bases and the J gene end by 4 bases; junction bases not matched to a gene: 9. The CDR3 is made up of 14 amino acids. CDR3 in amino acids: CSVISGNGYNEQFF. The CDR3 coding sequence is TGCAGTGTTATTAGCGGGAACGGGTACAATGAGCAGTTCTTC.

This clonotype was counted at least ten times. J is TRBJ2-7 and V is TRBV7-2; 7 positions match TRBD2. The CDR3 contains 12 residues. CDR1 is SGHTA and CDR2 is FQGNSA in the germline V gene. V gave up 2 bases and J gave up 9 bases; unmatched junction bases: 4. CDR3 loop: CASSLRPGGQYF. The CDR3 bases are TGTGCCAGCAGCTTACGTCCGGGAGGGCAGTACTTC.

The sample holds a few counts of this clonotype. A read error is possible here, since a much larger clone lies one base away. The V and J genes are TRBV18 and TRBJ2-5; D possibly matches TRBD1 or TRBD2 (5 bases each). Germline values: CDR1 KGHSH, CDR2 LQKENI. This CDR3 region has 12 residues. CDR3 amino acids: CASSLQGENQYF. In nucleotides, the CDR3 is TGTGCCAGCTCACTCCAGGGAGAGAACCAGTACTTC.

Ten or more counts support this clonotype. The rearrangement joins TRBV28 to TRBJ1-2, with D possibly being TRBD1 (6 bases). This CDR3 contains 16 residues. The V gene lost 4 bases and the J gene lost 6 bases, with 21 bases spanning the gap. Germline assignment: CDR1 MDHEN and CDR2 SYDVKM. CDR3 sequence reads: CASSSEGWTDNNGYTF. CDR3 sequence (DNA): TGTGCCAGCAGTTCGGAGGGTTGGACAGACAACAATGGCTACACCTTC.

This clonotype was seen many times. This chain uses TRBV3-1 with TRBJ2-2; D unclear. The CDR3 runs to 13 residues. Between the trimmed V and J ends, which lost 0 bases and 6 bases, there was a span of 5 bases. Germline CDR1 LGHDT, CDR2 YNNKEL (reference sequence). Here the CDR3 DNA reads TGTGCCAGCAGCCAAGATCTCCCCGGGGAGCTGTTTTTT. Translated, it gives CASSQDLPGELFF.

The table lists this clonotype with many counts. V gene TRBV5-6 combines with J gene TRBJ1-6, with D maybe TRBD1 (6 bases). V lost 6 bases and J 7 bases, leaving 11 bases between the germline ends. Germline loops: CDR1 SGHDT, CDR2 YYEEEE. This CDR3 is 13 amino acids long. Here the CDR3 reads CASNHRGNSPLHF. In DNA, the CDR3 is TGTGCCAGCAACCATAGGGGGAATTCACCCCTCCACTTT.

Ten or more counts support this clonotype. The chain has TRBV7-2 and TRBJ2-7, with 8 bases fitting TRBD2. This CDR3 has 15 residues. Germline CDR1 and CDR2: SGHTA and FQGNSA. V shed 1 base, J shed 3 bases, and the junction held 5 bases outside the gene matches. CDR3 DNA: TGTGCCAGCAGCTTAGGTAGCGGGACCCACTACGAGCAGTACTTC. Translation gives CASSLGSGTHYEQYF.

This clonotype was counted ten times or more. This chain uses TRBV20-1 with TRBJ2-3, with 9 bases lining up with TRBD2. The CDR3 has 14 residues. Germline CDR1 DFQATT, CDR2 SNEGSKA (reference sequence). CDR3 sequence (DNA): TGCAGACCCTCAAGCGGTGCGGGAGGGGGTACGCAGTATTTT. Encoded protein: CRPSSGAGGGTQYF.

This clonotype was detected many times. The genes are TRBV5-6 and TRBJ2-7; D uncertain. CDR3 length: 14 amino acids. Germline V gene lookup returns CDR1 SGHDT and CDR2 YYEEEE. V lost 4 bases and J 4 bases, leaving 15 bases between the germline ends. The CDR3 loop is CASSAGLGRYEQYF. The CDR3, as DNA: TGTGCCAGCAGCGCCGGGTTGGGTAGGTACGAGCAGTACTTC. The entire variable domain, with the rest obtained from reference TRBV5-6 and TRBJ2-7, is as follows: DAGVTQSPTHLIKTRGQQVTLRCSPKSGHDTVSWYQQALGQGPQFIFQYYEEEERQRGNFPDRFSGHQFPNYSSELNVNALLLGDSALYLCASSAGLGRYEQYFGPGTRLTVT.

This clonotype was seen many times. The chain combines TRBV28 with TRBJ1-2; no firm D call. This CDR3 contains 14 residues. Trimming left V 5 bases short and J 4 bases short, with 14 bases between. CDR1 and CDR2 from the germline V gene are MDHEN and SYDVKM. The CDR3 bases are TGTGCCAGCAGTCCGTCGGACGGCTTCTATGGCTACACCTTC. Its protein is CASSPSDGFYGYTF.

This clonotype occurred a few times. CDR3 sequence (DNA): TGCGCCAGCAGCTTGTTGACAGGGATGAACACTGAAGCTTTCTTT. Its protein product is CASSLLTGMNTEAFF. The chain employs TRBV5-1 and TRBJ1-1; 7 bases map to TRBD1. This CDR3 contains 15 residues. The V segment lost 1 base and the J segment 0 bases; nucleotides outside the gene matches: 3. Per the germline V gene, CDR1 is SGHRS and CDR2 is YFSETQ.

The sample holds many counts of this clonotype. The chain recombines TRBV6-6 with TRBJ1-4; tentatively, D is TRBD1 (6 bases). The germline V gene encodes CDR1 MNHNY and CDR2 SVGAGI (reference sequence). CDR3 length: 11 residues. V shed 9 bases and J shed 5 bases, with 7 bases lying between them. The chain's CDR3 is CASTGNEKLFF. DNA of the CDR3: TGTGCCAGTACAGGGAATGAAAAACTGTTTTTT.

This clonotype was counted at least ten times. J is TRBJ2-3 and V is TRBV20-1; TRBD2 matches at 13 bases. The CDR3 is made up of 14 amino acids. V was pared by 6 bases and J by 9 bases, with 9 bases of the junction left unmatched. The germline V gene has CDR1 DFQATT and CDR2 SNEGSKA (reference sequence). The CDR3 protein is CSATLAGGPGTQYF. In DNA, the CDR3 is TGCAGTGCAACACTAGCGGGGGGGCCGGGGACGCAGTATTTT.

The table lists this clonotype with many counts. The chain is built from TRBV20-1 and TRBJ1-2, with D possibly TRBD1 on 6 matching bases. Germline values: CDR1 DFQATT, CDR2 SNEGSKA (reference sequence). Deletions cut 5 bases from V and 4 bases from J, with 20 bases between. The CDR3 consists of 15 residues. The CDR3 coding sequence is TGCAGTGCTGGCAAACAGGGCCTGGTGGTCTATGGCTACACCTTC. Protein sequence: CSAGKQGLVVYGYTF.

This clonotype came up many times. The chain couples TRBV6-5 to TRBJ2-1; D assignment may be TRBD1 or TRBD2 (5 bases each). The CDR3 loop spans 15 amino acids. CDR1 is MNHEY and CDR2 is SVGAGI in the germline V gene. Trimming left V 6 bases short and J 5 bases short, with 17 bases between. The CDR3 here is CASSTGTGGHNEQFF. DNA for the CDR3: TGTGCCAGCAGCACCGGGACCGGAGGCCACAATGAGCAGTTCTTC.

This clonotype came up many times. The rearrangement uses TRBV6-2 or TRBV6-3 and TRBJ1-2; D may be TRBD1 (6 bases). Between the trimmed V and J ends, which lost 5 bases and 1 base, there was a span of 11 bases. This CDR3 is built from 14 residues. CDR1 and CDR2 from the germline V gene are MNHEY and SVGEGT. CDR3 in DNA: TGTGCCAGCAGTCCGGGACACTTTAACTATGGCTACACCTTC. Protein sequence: CASSPGHFNYGYTF.